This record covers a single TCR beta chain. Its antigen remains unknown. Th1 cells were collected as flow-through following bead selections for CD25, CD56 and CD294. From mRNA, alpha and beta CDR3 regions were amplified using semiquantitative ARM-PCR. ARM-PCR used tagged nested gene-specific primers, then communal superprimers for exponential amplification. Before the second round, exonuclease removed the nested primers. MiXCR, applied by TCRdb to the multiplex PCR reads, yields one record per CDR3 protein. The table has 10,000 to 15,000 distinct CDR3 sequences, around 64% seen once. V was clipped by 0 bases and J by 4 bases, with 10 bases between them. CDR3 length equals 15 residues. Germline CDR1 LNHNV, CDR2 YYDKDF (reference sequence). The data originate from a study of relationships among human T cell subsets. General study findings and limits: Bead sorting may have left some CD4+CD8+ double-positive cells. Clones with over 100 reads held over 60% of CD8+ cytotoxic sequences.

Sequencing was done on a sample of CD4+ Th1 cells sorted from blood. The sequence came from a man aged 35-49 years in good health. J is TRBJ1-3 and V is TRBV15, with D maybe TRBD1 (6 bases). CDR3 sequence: CATSRDPGAGNTIYF. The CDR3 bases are TGTGCCACCAGCAGAGACCCGGGGGCCGGAAACACCATATATTTT.